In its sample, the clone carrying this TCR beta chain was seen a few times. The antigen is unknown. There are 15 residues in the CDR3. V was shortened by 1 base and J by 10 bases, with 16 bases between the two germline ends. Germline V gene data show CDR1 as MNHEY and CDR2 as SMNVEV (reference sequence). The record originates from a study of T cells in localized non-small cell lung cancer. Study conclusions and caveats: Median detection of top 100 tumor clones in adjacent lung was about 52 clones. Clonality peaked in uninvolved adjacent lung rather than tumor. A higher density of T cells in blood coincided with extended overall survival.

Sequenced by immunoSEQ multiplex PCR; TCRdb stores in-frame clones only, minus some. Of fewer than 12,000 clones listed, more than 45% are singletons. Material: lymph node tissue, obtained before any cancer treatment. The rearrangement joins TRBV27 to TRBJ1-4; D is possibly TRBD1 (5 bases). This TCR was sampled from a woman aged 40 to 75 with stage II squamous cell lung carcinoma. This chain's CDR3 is CASSLWRQGKGKLFF. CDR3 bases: TGTGCCAGCAGTTTATGGCGTCAGGGTAAAGGAAAACTGTTTTTT.